The rows below give T cell receptor beta chains drawn from one sample of a study of blood T cell repertoires in COVID-19. TCRdb's table, derived via immunoSEQ multiplex PCR, lists solely in-frame clones and lacks some. This sample yields about 400,000 clones, of which around nine tenths are seen a single time; roughly 10% belongs to the top ten. Sequenced sample: PBMCs or T cells enriched from blood (not recorded which). Receptors originate from a woman in her forties or fifties who had recovered from COVID-19. Both conserved end residues are part of each CDR3. The D gene is left open where the match is weak. Clone size is given for some rows only: seen once, a few or many times, or a class if the clone is expanded.

TGTGCCAGCAGCCAAGATATCTCCTACGAGCAGTACTTC	CASSQDISYEQYF	TRBJ2-7	-	TRBV3-1/TRBV3-2	-
TGCGCCAGCAGCCCCTTGCCGCGCCGGTCCCCAGCGGACAATCAGCCCCAGCATTTT	CASSPLPRRSPADNQPQHF	TRBJ1-5	-	TRBV5-1	-
TGTGCCAGCAGCTTCCAGGGGGGACTCTCTGGAAACACCATATATTTT	CASSFQGGLSGNTIYF	TRBJ1-3	-	TRBV5-6	TRBD1
TGCGCCAGCAGCTCGGACAGGGTGGCGGAAAAACTGTTTTTT	CASSSDRVAEKLFF	TRBJ1-4	few	TRBV5-1	TRBD1
TGTGCCAGCAGCGAGGCCAACACGGCTGAATGGCATTTT	CASSEANTAEWHF	TRBJ1-5	-	TRBV2	-
TGCGCCAGCAGCTTGGGTGGCCCCACAGATACGCAGTATTTT	CASSLGGPTDTQYF	TRBJ2-3	-	TRBV5-1	-
TGTGCCAGCAGTTTCCAGACAGGGGCGGACACTGAAGCTTTCTTT	CASSFQTGADTEAFF	TRBJ1-1	few	TRBV28	TRBD1
TGTGCCAGCAGCGGCCTCCAGCGGGGCGCAGATACGCAGTATTTT	CASSGLQRGADTQYF	TRBJ2-3	-	TRBV13	TRBD2
TGTGCCAGCAGCCCAGACACCCCGGGCACAGATACGCAGTATTTT	CASSPDTPGTDTQYF	TRBJ2-3	-	TRBV7-9	-
TGTGCCAGCAGCTGGGGCCCGGGAGCTACTAGCACAGATACGCAGTATTTT	CASSWGPGATSTDTQYF	TRBJ2-3	-	TRBV5-6	-
TGTGCCAGCAGTTTAGGGGCTCAGGCAGAGCAGTACTTC	CASSLGAQAEQYF	TRBJ2-7	few	TRBV27	-
TGCGCCAGCAGCTTCACTCAGGTGAGCTCCTACAATGAGCAGTTCTTC	CASSFTQVSSYNEQFF	TRBJ2-1	-	TRBV5-1	-
TGTGCCAGCAGTGAAGGGGGGCTGGGAAGACTGAACACTGAAGCTTTCTTT	CASSEGGLGRLNTEAFF	TRBJ1-1	-	TRBV6-1	-
TGCGCCAGCAGCCAAGCTGGGGCAGGGTTTAATTCACCCCTCCACTTT	CASSQAGAGFNSPLHF	TRBJ1-6	-	TRBV4-1	-
TGTGCCACCAGTGATCCTGGACAGGGAGCAGATACGCAGTATTTT	CATSDPGQGADTQYF	TRBJ2-3	-	TRBV24-1	TRBD1
TGTGCCAGCAGCTTACAGGGGGGAGTTGGCTACACCTTC	CASSLQGGVGYTF	TRBJ1-2	-	TRBV7-9	TRBD1
TGTGCCAGCAGCTTAACAGGGGCAGCAAGCTCCTATAATTCACCCCTCCACTTT	CASSLTGAASSYNSPLHF	TRBJ1-6	-	TRBV7-6	TRBD1
TGCGCCAGCAGCTTGGCACCGGGACAGTATGGCTACACCTTC	CASSLAPGQYGYTF	TRBJ1-2	few	TRBV5-1	TRBD1
TGTGCCAGCAGCGTAGTTCCATCTAGCGGACGGAGCACAGATACGCAGTATTTT	CASSVVPSSGRSTDTQYF	TRBJ2-3	-	TRBV9	TRBD2
TGTGCCAGTAGTATTGGGGCGGTCCAGGGGACCTATGGCTACACCTTC	CASSIGAVQGTYGYTF	TRBJ1-2	-	TRBV19	-
TGTGCCAGCAGTTACTCTTCCGACACCGGGGAGCTGTTTTTT	CASSYSSDTGELFF	TRBJ2-2	-	TRBV6-5	-
TGTGCCTGGAGTGAGACTAGGCCCACAGATACGCAGTATTTT	CAWSETRPTDTQYF	TRBJ2-3	-	TRBV30	-